The 5 T cell receptor beta chains below were found in one sample sequenced in a study of blood T cell repertoires in COVID-19. Profiled with immunoSEQ multiplex PCR; TCRdb holds only in-frame clones, not every one. The sample has fewer than 250,000 clones, 83% seen once. The sample consisted of peripheral blood. The receptors here all came from a human donor in a cohort sampled during active COVID-19.

The CDR3 region is CASSPDRGYTEAFF. The DNA of the CDR3 is TGTGCCAGCTCACCTGACAGGGGGTATACTGAAGCTTTCTTT. The V call is TRBV18, the J call TRBJ1-1; 9 nucleotides align to TRBD1. CDR1 KGHSH and CDR2 LQKENI come from the germline V gene. The V gene end was trimmed by 3 bases and the J gene end by 5 bases; junction bases not matched to a gene: 4. This CDR3 spans 14 amino acids.

This rearrangement joins TRBV29-1 to TRBJ2-1, with D possibly matching TRBD2 (5 bases). Deletions cut 6 bases from V and 8 bases from J, with 20 bases between. The CDR3 consists of 14 residues. Germline V gene sequence: CDR1 SQVTM, CDR2 ANQGSEA. DNA of the CDR3: TGCAGCGTCTCGTCAAGCGCGGAGGCCCATGAGCAGTTCTTC. It yields the protein CSVSSSAEAHEQFF.

V is TRBV7-9 and J is TRBJ1-5; TRBD1 might be the D (6 bases). V shed 5 bases and J shed 2 bases, with 19 bases lying between them. Per germline, CDR1 SEHNR and CDR2 FQNEAQ (reference sequence). The CDR3 consists of 17 residues. CDR3 DNA: TGTGCCAGCAGCCCCCTTCGAGGGGGTGCGGGCAATCAGCCCCAGCATTTT. Protein product: CASSPLRGGAGNQPQHF.

V and J are TRBV5-5 and TRBJ1-5; D is perhaps TRBD1 (6 bases). Germline lookup yields CDR1 SGHKS and CDR2 YYEKEE (reference sequence). The V end was cut by 4 bases, the J end by 3 bases, with 14 bases between. This CDR3 region has 15 residues. DNA for the CDR3: TGTGCCAGCAGCACATACAGGGACAACAATCAGCCCCAGCATTTT. Protein: CASSTYRDNNQPQHF.

The V and J genes are TRBV2 and TRBJ1-5, with 7 nucleotides matching TRBD1. Per germline, CDR1 SNHLY and CDR2 FYNNEI. The length of the CDR3 is 14 residues. V was pared by 5 bases and J by 2 bases, with 3 bases of the junction left unmatched. The CDR3 reads CASSIDRGNQPQHF. DNA for the CDR3: TGTGCCAGCAGTATTGACAGGGGCAATCAGCCCCAGCATTTT.